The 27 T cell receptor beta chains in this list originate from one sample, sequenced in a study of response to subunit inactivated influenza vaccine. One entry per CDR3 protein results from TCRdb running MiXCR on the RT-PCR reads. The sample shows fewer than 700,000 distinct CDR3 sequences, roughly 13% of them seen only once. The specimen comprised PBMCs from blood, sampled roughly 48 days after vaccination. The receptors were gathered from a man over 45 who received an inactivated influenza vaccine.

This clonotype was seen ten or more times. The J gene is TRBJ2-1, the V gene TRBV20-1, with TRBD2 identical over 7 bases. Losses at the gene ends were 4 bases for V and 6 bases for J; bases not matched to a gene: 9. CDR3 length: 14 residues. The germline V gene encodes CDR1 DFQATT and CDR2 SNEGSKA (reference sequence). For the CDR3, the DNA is TGCAGTGCTATCGAACCCGGGACTACCAATGAGCAGTTCTTC. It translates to CSAIEPGTTNEQFF.

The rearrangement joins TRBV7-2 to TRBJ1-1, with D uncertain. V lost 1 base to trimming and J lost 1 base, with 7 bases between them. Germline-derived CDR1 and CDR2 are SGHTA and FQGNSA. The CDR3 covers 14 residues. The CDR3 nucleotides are TGTGCCAGCAGCTTAGTTGGACGGAACACTGAAGCTTTCTTT. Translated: CASSLVGRNTEAFF.

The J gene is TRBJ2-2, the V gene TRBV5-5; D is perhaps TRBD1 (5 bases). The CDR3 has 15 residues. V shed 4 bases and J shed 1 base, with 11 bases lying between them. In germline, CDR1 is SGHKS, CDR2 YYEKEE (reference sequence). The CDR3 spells CASSRLQGNTGELFF. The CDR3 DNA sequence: TGTGCCAGCAGCAGGTTGCAGGGGAACACCGGGGAGCTGTTTTTT.

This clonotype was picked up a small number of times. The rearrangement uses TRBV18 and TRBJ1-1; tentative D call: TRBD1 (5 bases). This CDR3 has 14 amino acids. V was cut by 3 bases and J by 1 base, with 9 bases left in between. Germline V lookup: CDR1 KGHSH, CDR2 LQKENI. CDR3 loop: CASSPTATNTEAFF. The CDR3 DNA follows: TGTGCCAGCTCACCGACAGCGACGAACACTGAAGCTTTCTTT.

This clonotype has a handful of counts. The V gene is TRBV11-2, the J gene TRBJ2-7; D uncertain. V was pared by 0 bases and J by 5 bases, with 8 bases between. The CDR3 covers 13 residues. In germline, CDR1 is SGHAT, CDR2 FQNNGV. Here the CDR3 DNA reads TGTGCCAGCAGCTTAGATCTAAAGGACGAGCAGTACTTC. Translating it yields CASSLDLKDEQYF.

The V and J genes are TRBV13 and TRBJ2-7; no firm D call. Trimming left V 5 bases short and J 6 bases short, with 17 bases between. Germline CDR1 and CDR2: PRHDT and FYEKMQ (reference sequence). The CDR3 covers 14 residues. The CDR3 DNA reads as TGTGCCAGCAGCCCCCGGGTCCAATCCGGCGAGCAGTACTTC. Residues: CASSPRVQSGEQYF.

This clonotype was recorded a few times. This CDR3 is CASSVDSGQDTQYF. CDR3 DNA: TGTGCCAGCAGCGTAGACAGCGGACAGGATACGCAGTATTTT. The chain uses TRBV9 and TRBJ2-3; tentatively, D is TRBD1 (6 bases). CDR3 length: 14 residues. CDR1 and CDR2 (germline): SGDLS, YYNGEE. Trimming left V 0 bases short and J 6 bases short, with 11 bases between.

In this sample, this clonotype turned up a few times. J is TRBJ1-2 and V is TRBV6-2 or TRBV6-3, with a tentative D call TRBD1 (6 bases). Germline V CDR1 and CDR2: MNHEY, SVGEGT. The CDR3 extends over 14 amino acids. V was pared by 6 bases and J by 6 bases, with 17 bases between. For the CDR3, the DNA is TGTGCCAGCAGCGACCACGGAGGGGGTGATGGCTACACCTTC. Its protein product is CASSDHGGGDGYTF.

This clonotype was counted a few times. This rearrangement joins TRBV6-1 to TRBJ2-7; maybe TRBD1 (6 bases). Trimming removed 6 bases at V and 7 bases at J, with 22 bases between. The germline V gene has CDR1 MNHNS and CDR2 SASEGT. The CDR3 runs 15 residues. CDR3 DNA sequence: TGTGCCAGCAGCCAATCGACAGGACCCTGGGCAGAGCAGTACTTC. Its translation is CASSQSTGPWAEQYF.

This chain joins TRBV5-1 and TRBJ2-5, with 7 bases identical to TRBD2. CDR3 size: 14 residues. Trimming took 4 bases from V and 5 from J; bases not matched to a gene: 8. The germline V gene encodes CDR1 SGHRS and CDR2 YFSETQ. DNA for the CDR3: TGCGCCAGCAGCGAAAGCGGGACTCCCGAGACCCAGTACTTC. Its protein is CASSESGTPETQYF.

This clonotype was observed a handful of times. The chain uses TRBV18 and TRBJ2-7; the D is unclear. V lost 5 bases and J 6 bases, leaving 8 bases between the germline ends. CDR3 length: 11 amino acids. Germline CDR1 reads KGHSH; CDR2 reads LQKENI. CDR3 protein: CASSSRFEQYF. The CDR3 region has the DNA TGTGCCAGCTCATCTAGATTCGAGCAGTACTTC.

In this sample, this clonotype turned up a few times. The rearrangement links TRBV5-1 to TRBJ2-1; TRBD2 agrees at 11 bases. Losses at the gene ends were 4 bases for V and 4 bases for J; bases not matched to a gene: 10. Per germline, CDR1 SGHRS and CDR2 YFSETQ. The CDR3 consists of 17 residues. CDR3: CASSQTLGTSGYNEQFF. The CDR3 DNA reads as TGCGCCAGCAGCCAGACCCTGGGGACTAGCGGATACAATGAGCAGTTCTTC.

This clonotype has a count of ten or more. The CDR3 region is CSVEGSVSSYNEQFF. CDR3 in DNA: TGCAGCGTTGAGGGAAGCGTCTCTTCCTACAATGAGCAGTTCTTC. The chain uses TRBV29-1 and TRBJ2-1; D is uncertain. V lost 3 bases to trimming and J lost 1 base, with 13 bases between them. Germline CDR1 SQVTM, CDR2 ANQGSEA. The CDR3 has 15 residues.

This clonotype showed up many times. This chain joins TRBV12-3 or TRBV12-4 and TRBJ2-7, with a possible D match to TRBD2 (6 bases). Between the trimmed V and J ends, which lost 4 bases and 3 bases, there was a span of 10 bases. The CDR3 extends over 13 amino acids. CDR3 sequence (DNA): TGTGCCAGCAGTTCTGGAGGGAACTACGAGCAGTACTTC. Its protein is CASSSGGNYEQYF.

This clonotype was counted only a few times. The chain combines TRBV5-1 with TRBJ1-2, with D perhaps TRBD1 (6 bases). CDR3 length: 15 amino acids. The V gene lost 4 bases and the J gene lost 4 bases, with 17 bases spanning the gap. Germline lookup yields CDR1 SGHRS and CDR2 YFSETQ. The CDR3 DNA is TGCGCCAGCAGCCAAGGACAGCGAGCTATCTATGGCTACACCTTC. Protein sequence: CASSQGQRAIYGYTF. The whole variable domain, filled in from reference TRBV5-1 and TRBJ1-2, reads KAGVTQTPRYLIKTRGQQVTLSCSPISGHRSVSWYQQTPGQGLQFLFEYFSETQRNKGNFPGRFSGRQFSNSRSEMNVSTLELGDSALYLCASSQGQRAIYGYTFGSGTRLTVV.

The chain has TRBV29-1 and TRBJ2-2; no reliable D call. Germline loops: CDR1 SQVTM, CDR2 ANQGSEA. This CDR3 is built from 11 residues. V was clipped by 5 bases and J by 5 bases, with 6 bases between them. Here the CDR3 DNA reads TGCAGCGTTCAAGTGACCGGGGAGCTGTTTTTT. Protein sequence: CSVQVTGELFF.

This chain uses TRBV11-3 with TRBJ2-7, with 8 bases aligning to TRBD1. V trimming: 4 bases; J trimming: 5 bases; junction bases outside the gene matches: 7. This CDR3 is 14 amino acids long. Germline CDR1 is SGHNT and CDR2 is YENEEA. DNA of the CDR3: TGTGCCAGCAGCTCCGTCGGACAGGGTCACGAGCAGTACTTC. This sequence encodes CASSSVGQGHEQYF.

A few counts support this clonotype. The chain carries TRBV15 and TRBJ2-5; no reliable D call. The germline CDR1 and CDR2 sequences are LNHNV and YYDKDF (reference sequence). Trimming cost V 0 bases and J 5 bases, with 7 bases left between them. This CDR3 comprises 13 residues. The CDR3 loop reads CATSRDYGETQYF. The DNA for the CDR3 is TGTGCCACCAGCAGAGATTACGGGGAGACCCAGTACTTC. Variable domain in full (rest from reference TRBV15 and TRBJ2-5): DAMVIQNPRYQVTQFGKPVTLSCSQTLNHNVMYWYQQKSSQAPKLLFHYYDKDFNNEADTPDNFQSRRPNTSFCFLDIRSPGLGDTAMYLCATSRDYGETQYFGPGTRLLVL.

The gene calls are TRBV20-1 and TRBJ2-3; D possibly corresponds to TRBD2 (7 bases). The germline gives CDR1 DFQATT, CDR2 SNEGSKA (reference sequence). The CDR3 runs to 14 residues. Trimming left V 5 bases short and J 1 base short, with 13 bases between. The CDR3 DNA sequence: TGCAGTGCTGGACGGGGGGCCCGCACAGATACGCAGTATTTT. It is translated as CSAGRGARTDTQYF.

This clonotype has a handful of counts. The chain's CDR3 is CASKEGNTGELFF. CDR3 nucleotides: TGCGCCAGCAAGGAGGGGAACACCGGGGAGCTGTTTTTT. The rearrangement links TRBV5-1 to TRBJ2-2; perhaps TRBD2 as D (6 bases). From germline, CDR1 is SGHRS and CDR2 YFSETQ. CDR3 length: 13 residues. Trimming removed 6 bases from V and 1 base from J, with 7 bases in between.

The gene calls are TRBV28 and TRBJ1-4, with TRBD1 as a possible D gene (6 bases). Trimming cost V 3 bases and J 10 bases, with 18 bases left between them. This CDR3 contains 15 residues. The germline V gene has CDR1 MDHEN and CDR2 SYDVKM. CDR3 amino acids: CASSLRTAGGVKLFF. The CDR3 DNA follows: TGTGCCAGCAGTTTGCGGACAGCGGGGGGGGTAAAACTGTTTTTT.

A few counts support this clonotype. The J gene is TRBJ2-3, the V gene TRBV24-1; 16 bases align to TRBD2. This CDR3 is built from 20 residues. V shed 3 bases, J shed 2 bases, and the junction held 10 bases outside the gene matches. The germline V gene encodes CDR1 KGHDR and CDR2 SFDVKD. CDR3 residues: CATSDRPGLAGGRTTDTQYF. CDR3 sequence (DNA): TGTGCCACCAGTGATCGTCCGGGACTAGCGGGGGGGCGAACCACAGATACGCAGTATTTT.

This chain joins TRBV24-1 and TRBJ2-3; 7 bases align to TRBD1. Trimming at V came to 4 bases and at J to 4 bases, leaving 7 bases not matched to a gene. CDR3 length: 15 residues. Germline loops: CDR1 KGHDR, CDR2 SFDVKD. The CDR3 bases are TGTGCCACCAGTGACCCGGGACAGCGCCCAGATACGCAGTATTTT. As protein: CATSDPGQRPDTQYF.

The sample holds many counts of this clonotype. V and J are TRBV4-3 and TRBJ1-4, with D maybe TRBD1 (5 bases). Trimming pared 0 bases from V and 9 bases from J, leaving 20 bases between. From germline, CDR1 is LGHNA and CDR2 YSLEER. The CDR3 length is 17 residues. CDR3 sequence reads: CASSQDGPRGPGQKLFF. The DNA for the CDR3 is TGCGCCAGCAGCCAAGATGGGCCGAGGGGCCCCGGGCAAAAACTGTTTTTT.

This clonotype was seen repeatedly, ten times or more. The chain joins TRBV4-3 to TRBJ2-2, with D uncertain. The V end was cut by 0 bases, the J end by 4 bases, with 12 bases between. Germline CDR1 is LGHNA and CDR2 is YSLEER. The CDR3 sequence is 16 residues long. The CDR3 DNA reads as TGCGCCAGCAGCCAAGATCTCCGGCAGCCCACCGGGGAGCTGTTTTTT. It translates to CASSQDLRQPTGELFF.

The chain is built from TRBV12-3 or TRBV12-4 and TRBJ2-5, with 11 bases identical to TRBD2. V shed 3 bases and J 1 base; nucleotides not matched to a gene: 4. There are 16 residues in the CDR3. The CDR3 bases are TGTGCCAGCAGTTTGGTAGCGGGAGGGTTCCAAGAGACCCAGTACTTC. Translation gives CASSLVAGGFQETQYF.

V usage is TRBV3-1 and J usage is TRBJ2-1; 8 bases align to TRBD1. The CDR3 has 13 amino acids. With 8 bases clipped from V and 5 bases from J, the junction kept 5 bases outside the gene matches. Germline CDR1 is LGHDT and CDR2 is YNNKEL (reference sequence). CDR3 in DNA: TGTGCCAGCGCGGGACAGGCTGACAATGAGCAGTTCTTC. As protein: CASAGQADNEQFF.